This entry lists 8 T cell receptor beta chains sequenced from one sample in a study of shared clonotypes between healthy human individuals. Clones were sequenced by immunoSEQ multiplex PCR, and TCRdb holds only the in-frame ones, with some missing. The sample has some 2,500,000 clones, approximately 94% seen once. The sample taken for sequencing was naive CD4+ T cells from PBMCs. Subset reported: CD45RA+ positively selected. Source of these receptors: a man aged 18 to 29 in good health. Some clones in this sample may be carry-over from other donors' samples.

The chain is built from TRBV27 and TRBJ1-1; D is possibly TRBD1 (5 bases). This CDR3 contains 16 residues. CDR1 and CDR2 (germline): MNHEY, SMNVEV (reference sequence). V dropped 3 bases and J dropped 11 bases, with 25 bases sitting between them. CDR3 in amino acids: CASSFRQNNLNLAAFF. CDR3 in DNA: TGTGCCAGCAGTTTTCGACAGAACAACCTGAATCTGGCGGCTTTCTTT.

The chain links TRBV10-3 to TRBJ1-3, with 7 bases fitting TRBD1. Germline V gene data show CDR1 as ENHRY and CDR2 as SYGVKD. The J segment lost 3 bases and the V segment lost 2 bases, leaving 4 bases of the junction unmatched. The CDR3 is made up of 15 amino acids. The CDR3 DNA reads as TGTGCCATCAGTGAGCGGCAGGGGGGTGGAAACACCATATATTTT. Protein product: CAISERQGGGNTIYF.

This clone showed up just a few times. This rearrangement joins TRBV28 to TRBJ1-1; D call uncertain. V dropped 7 bases and J dropped 1 base, with 10 bases sitting between them. Germline assignment: CDR1 MDHEN and CDR2 SYDVKM. The length of the CDR3 is 13 residues. Written as DNA, the CDR3 is TGTGCCAGCACCTCATCCAGGAACACTGAAGCTTTCTTT. Residues: CASTSSRNTEAFF.

V and J are TRBV28 and TRBJ2-1; possibly TRBD2 for D (6 bases). Germline V gene sequence: CDR1 MDHEN, CDR2 SYDVKM. The V end was cut by 8 bases, the J end by 7 bases, with 21 bases between. This CDR3 spans 15 amino acids. The CDR3 loop is CASLGGLTGKNEQFF. CDR3 DNA sequence: TGTGCCAGCCTCGGGGGTCTAACCGGGAAAAATGAGCAGTTCTTC.

The chain recombines TRBV28 with TRBJ2-7; a weak D match, TRBD2 (7 bases). Germline V gene data show CDR1 as MDHEN and CDR2 as SYDVKM. V was shortened by 5 bases and J by 4 bases, with 18 bases between the two germline ends. CDR3 length: 15 amino acids. The chain's CDR3 is CASSTHREGVYEQYF. In DNA, the CDR3 is TGTGCCAGCAGTACCCATAGGGAGGGGGTTTACGAGCAGTACTTC.

This chain uses TRBV10-1 with TRBJ2-2; D is undetermined. Germline loops: CDR1 WNHNN, CDR2 SYGVQD (reference sequence). The CDR3 runs 13 residues. V lost 5 bases, J lost 3 bases, and 7 bases lay in between. The chain's CDR3 is CASSHGHTGELFF. The CDR3 nucleotides are TGCGCCAGCAGTCATGGACACACCGGGGAGCTGTTTTTT.

The chain employs TRBV29-1 and TRBJ2-7; 11 bases are shared with TRBD2. Germline CDR1 SQVTM, CDR2 ANQGSEA. J lost 0 bases, V lost 5 bases, and 9 bases had no gene match. This CDR3 contains 16 residues. The CDR3 region has the DNA TGCAGCGTTAGAACGGGACTAGCGGTTAGCTCCTACGAGCAGTACTTC. Protein: CSVRTGLAVSSYEQYF.

The chain uses TRBV18 and TRBJ2-3; the match to TRBD2 covers 13 bases. The germline CDR1 and CDR2 sequences are KGHSH and LQKENI. The CDR3 length is 16 residues. Trimming took 6 bases from V and 5 from J; bases not matched to a gene: 8. This CDR3 reads CASSGARLAGGDTQYF. CDR3 nucleotide sequence: TGTGCCAGCTCCGGCGCCCGACTAGCGGGAGGAGATACGCAGTATTTT.